This TCR beta chain stems from a study of OX40 agonist ivuxolimab in advanced cancers. Clones were sequenced by immunoSEQ multiplex PCR, and TCRdb holds only the in-frame ones, with some missing. The data show 80,000 to 100,000 clones, 85% to 90% seen once. This CDR3 comprises 15 residues. Germline CDR1 reads KGHSH; CDR2 reads LQKENI. V shed 6 bases and J shed 0 bases, with 12 bases lying between them. Collection of blood occurred at baseline, at cycle 4 day 1, and at cycle 7 day 1. The sequence was collected from an adult with an advanced solid tumor such as melanoma, head and neck, liver or kidney cancer. Sequenced material: CD4+ or CD8+ T cells sorted from blood, taken in a trial of the OX40 agonist ivuxolimab. The chain recombines TRBV18 with TRBJ1-3; no clear D. CDR3 protein: CASSPDVFSGNTIYF. CDR3 nucleotides: TGTGCCAGCTCCCCGGACGTCTTCTCTGGAAACACCATATATTTT. The full variable domain, with the rest looked up from reference TRBV18 and TRBJ1-3, is NAGVMQNPRHLVRRRGQEARLRCSPMKGHSHVYWYRQLPEEGLKFMVYLQKENIIDESGMPKERFSAEFPKEGPSILRIQQVVRGDSAAYFCASSPDVFSGNTIYFGEGSWLTVV.